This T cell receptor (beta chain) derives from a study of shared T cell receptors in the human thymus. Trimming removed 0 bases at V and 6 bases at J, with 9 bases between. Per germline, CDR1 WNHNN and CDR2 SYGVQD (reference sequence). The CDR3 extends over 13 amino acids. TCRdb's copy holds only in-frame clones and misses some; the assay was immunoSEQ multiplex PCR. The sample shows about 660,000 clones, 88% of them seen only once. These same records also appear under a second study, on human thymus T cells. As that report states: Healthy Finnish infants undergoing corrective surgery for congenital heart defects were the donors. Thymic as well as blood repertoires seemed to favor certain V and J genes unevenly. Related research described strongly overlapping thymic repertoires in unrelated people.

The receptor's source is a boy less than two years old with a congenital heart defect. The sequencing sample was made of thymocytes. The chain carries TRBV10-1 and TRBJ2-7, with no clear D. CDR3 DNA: TGCGCCAGCAGTGAGTCTAGATCTACCGAGCAGTACTTC. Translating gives CASSESRSTEQYF.